What follows is one TCR beta chain and its context. Its antigen is as yet unknown. The entry originates in a study of beta chain features in type 1 diabetes. Study overall: Healthy donors and patients showed comparable age, gender and cell yields.

Isolated RNA was reverse transcribed in full, so expressed TCRB transcripts were sequenced. Naive, central memory and regulatory T cell samples yielded around 3.5 million reads on average. Clones were read by immunoSEQ multiplex PCR, and TCRdb kept only the in-frame ones, dropping some. The sample contains approximately 120,000 clones, around a sixth of which appear only once. V was pared by 5 bases and J by 9 bases, with 11 bases between. The germline V gene has CDR1 SGHVS and CDR2 FNYEAQ. The CDR3 totals 11 residues. It was via CD45RO/CCR7/CD25/CD127/CD95/CD27 that CD4+ naive, central memory, regulatory and stem cell-like memory cells were sorted. Study-level findings and limits: Shorter TCRB CDR3s, moderately but significantly so, marked every one of the four CD4+ subsets in Type 1 diabetes patients.

Sequencing was performed on central memory CD4+ T cells from blood. The receptor was derived from a young man with type 1 diabetes. The chain has TRBV7-6 and TRBJ2-7, with D maybe TRBD2 (5 bases). CDR3 in amino acids: CASSTGERQYF. CDR3 sequence (DNA): TGTGCCAGCAGCACCGGGGAACGGCAGTACTTC.